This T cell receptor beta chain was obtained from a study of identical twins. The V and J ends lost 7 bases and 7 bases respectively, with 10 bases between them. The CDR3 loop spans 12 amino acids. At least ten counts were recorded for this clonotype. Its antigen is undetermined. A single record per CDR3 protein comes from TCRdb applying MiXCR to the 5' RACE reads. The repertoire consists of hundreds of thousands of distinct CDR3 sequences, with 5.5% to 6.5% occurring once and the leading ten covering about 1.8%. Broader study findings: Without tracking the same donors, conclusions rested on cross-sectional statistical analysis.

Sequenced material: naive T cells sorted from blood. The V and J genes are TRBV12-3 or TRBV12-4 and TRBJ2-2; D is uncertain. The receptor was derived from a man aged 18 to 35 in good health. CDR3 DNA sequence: TGTGCCAGCACCGCGATAATCGGGGAGCTGTTTTTT. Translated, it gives CASTAIIGELFF.